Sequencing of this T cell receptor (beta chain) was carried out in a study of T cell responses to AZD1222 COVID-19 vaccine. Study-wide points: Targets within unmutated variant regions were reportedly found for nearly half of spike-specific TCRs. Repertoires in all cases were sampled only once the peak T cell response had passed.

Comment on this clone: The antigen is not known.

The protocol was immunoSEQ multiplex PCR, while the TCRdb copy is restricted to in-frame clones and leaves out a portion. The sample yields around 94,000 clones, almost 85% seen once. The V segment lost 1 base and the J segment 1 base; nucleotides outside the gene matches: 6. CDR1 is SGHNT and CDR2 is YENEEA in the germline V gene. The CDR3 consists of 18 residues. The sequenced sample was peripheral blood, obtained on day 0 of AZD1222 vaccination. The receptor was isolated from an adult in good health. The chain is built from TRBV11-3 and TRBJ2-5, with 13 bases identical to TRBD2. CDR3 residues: CASSLGTSGRAFQETQYF. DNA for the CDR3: TGTGCCAGCAGCTTAGGCACTAGCGGGAGGGCCTTCCAAGAGACCCAGTACTTC.